This TCR beta chain was observed in a study of T-cell memory formation after mild COVID-19. V was clipped by 5 bases and J by 6 bases; unmatched bases: 6. CDR3 length equals 14 residues. After 5'RACE with constant-segment primers, TCR alpha and TCR beta cDNA libraries carrying sample barcodes and UMIs were obtained. A single record per CDR3 protein comes from TCRdb applying MiXCR to the 5' RACE reads. In the table there are about 400,000 distinct CDR3 sequences, 20% to 25% of which are singletons. This clonotype has just a few counts. The genes are TRBV12-3 or TRBV12-4 and TRBJ2-1, with TRBD2 matching 8 bases. The material sequenced was PBMCs or a T cell subset sorted from them (not recorded which). This sequence originates from an adult woman who had mild COVID-19 (a few samples of this study predate the infection). Cell type and time point are not known. CDR3 protein: CASSPGGAANEQFF. CDR3 coding DNA: TGTGCCAGCAGTCCCGGGGGGGCAGCCAATGAGCAGTTCTTC.